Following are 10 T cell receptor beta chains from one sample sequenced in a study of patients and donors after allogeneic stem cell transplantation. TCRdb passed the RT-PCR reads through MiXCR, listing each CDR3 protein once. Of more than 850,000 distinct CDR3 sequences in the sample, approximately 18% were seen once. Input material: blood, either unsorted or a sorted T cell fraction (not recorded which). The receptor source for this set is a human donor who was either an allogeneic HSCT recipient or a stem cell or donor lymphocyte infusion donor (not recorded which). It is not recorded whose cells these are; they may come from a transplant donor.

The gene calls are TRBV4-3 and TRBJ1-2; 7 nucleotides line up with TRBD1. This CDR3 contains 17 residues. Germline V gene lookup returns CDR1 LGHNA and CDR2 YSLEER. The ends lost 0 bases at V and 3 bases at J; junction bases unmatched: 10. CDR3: CASSQDSRVRGDYGYTF. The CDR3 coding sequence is TGCGCCAGCAGCCAAGATAGCCGGGTCAGGGGGGACTATGGCTACACCTTC.

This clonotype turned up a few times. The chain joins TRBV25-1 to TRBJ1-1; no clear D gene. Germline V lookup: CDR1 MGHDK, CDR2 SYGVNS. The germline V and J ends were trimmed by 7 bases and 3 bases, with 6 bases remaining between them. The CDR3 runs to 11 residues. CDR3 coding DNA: TGTGCCAGCAAACTCTACACTGAAGCTTTCTTT. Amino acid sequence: CASKLYTEAFF. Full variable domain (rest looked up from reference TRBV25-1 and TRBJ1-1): EADIYQTPRYLVIGTGKKITLECSQTMGHDKMYWYQQDPGMELHLIHYSYGVNSTEKGDLSSESTVSRIRTEHFPLTLESARPSHTSQYLCASKLYTEAFFGQGTRLTVV.

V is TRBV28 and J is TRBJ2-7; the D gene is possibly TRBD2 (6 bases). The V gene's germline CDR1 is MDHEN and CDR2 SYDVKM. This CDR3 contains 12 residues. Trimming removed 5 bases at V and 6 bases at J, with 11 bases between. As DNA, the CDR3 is TGTGCCAGCAGTGGGACTTCTTTCGAGCAGTACTTC. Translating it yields CASSGTSFEQYF.

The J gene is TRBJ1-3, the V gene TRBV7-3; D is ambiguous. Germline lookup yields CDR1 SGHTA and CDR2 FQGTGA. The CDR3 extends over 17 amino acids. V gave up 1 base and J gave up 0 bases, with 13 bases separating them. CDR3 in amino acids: CASSLNPGWGSGNTIYF. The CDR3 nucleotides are TGTGCCAGCAGCTTAAACCCAGGTTGGGGCTCTGGAAACACCATATATTTT.

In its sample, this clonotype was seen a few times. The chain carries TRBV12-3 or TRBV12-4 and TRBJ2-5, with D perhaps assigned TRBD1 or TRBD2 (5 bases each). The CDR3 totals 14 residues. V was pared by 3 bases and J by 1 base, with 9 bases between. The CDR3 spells CASSFYGTQETQYF. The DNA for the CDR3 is TGTGCCAGCAGTTTCTACGGGACCCAAGAGACCCAGTACTTC.

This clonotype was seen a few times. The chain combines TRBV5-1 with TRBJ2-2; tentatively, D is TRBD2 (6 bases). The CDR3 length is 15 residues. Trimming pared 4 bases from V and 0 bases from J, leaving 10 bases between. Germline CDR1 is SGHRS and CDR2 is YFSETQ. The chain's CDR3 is CASSISGSNTGELFF. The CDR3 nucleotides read TGCGCCAGCAGCATTAGCGGATCGAACACCGGGGAGCTGTTTTTT.

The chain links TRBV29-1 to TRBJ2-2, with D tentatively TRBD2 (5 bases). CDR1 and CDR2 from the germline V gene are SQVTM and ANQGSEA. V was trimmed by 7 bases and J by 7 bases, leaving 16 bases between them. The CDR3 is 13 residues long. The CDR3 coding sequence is TGCAGCGCCCGTTTAGCGAGCGGCGGGGAGCTGTTTTTT. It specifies CSARLASGGELFF.

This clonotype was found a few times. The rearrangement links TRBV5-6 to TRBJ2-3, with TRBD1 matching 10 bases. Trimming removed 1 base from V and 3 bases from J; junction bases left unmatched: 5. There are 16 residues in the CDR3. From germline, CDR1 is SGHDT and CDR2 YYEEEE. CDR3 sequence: CASSLRVGQGTDTQYF. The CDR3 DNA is TGTGCCAGCAGCTTGCGTGTGGGACAGGGGACAGATACGCAGTATTTT.

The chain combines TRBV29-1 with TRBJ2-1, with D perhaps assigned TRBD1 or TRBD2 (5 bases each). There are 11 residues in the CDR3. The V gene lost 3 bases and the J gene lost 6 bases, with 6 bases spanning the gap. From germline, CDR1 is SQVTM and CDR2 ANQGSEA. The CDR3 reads CSVEGVNEQFF. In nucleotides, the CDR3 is TGCAGCGTTGAGGGGGTCAATGAGCAGTTCTTC.

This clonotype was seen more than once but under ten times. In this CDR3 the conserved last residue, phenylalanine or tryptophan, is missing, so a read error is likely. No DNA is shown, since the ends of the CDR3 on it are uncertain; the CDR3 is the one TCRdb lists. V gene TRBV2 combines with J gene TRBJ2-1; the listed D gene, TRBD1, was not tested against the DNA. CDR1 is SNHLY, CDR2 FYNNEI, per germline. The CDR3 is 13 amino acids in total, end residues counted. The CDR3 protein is CASSGDRGLYKDL.